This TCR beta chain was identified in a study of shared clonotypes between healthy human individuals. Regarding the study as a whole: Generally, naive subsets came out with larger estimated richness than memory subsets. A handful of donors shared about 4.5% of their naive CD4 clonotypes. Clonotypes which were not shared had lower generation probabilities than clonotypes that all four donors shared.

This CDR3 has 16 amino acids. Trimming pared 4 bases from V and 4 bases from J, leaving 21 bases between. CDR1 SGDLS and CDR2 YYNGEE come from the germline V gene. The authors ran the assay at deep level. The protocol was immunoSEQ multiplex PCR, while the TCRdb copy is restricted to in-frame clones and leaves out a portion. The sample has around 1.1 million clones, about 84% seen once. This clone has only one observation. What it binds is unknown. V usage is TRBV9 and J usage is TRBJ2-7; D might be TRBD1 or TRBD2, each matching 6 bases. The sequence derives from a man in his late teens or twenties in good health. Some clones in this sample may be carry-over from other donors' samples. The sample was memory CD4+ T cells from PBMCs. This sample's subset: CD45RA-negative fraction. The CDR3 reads CASSPRGLSSAYEQYF. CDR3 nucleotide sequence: TGTGCCAGCAGCCCCCGGGGGCTGTCGTCTGCTTACGAGCAGTACTTC.